The rows below give T cell receptor beta chains drawn from one sample of a study of vaccination effects on CD4 cells after COVID-19. No antigen has been identified for these receptors. Using immunoSEQ multiplex PCR, the repertoire was profiled, and TCRdb retains in-frame clones only, with some absent. The profile shows 9,500 to 15,000 clones, approximately 71% of them singletons. The sample was CD4+ T cells from PBMCs cultured with SARS-CoV-2 spike peptides, taken after COVID-19 vaccination. These receptors all come from a human donor who received a COVID-19 vaccine. CDR3s include the opening cysteine and the closing phenylalanine or tryptophan. D genes are given only for firm matches. Clone size is shown for a subset of rows, as once, few, many or a class of expanded clone.

j_gene,v_gene,d_gene,abundance,CDR3nt,CDR3aa
TRBJ2-3,TRBV27,TRBD2,once,TGTGCCAGCAGCCCCCTCTTGACTAGCCCACACACAGATACGCAGTATTTT,CASSPLLTSPHTDTQYF
TRBJ1-1,TRBV27,NA,NA,TGTGCCAGCAGTGCCGCACTGAACACTGAAGCTTTCTTT,CASSAALNTEAFF
TRBJ2-1,TRBV5-1,NA,NA,TGCGCCAGCAGCTCCCTTCAGGGCTCGGGAAATGAGCAGTTCTTC,CASSSLQGSGNEQFF
TRBJ2-7,TRBV9,NA,NA,TGTGCCAGCAGCGTAGGTCCGGGCTCCTACGAGCAGTACTTC,CASSVGPGSYEQYF
TRBJ1-3,TRBV5-5,NA,NA,TGTGCCAGCACCCCCCTAGCGGGAAGCTCCGGAAACACCATATATTTT,CASTPLAGSSGNTIYF
TRBJ2-7,TRBV30,TRBD2,NA,TGTGCCTGGTCGGGGCTAGCGGGAGCCACCTACGAGCAGTACTTC,CAWSGLAGATYEQYF
TRBJ1-2,TRBV6-5,NA,medium-sized,TGTGCCAGCGCGCCCCGGACAGATGGCTACACCTTC,CASAPRTDGYTF
TRBJ1-2,TRBV4-2,NA,few,TGTGCCAGCAGCCACGAGAAACCTACAGGAGCCTATGGCTACACCTTC,CASSHEKPTGAYGYTF
TRBJ2-1,TRBV5-1,NA,NA,TGCGCCAGCAGCTGGGGCGGGGCCCAGGATGAGCAGTTCTTC,CASSWGGAQDEQFF
TRBJ2-1,TRBV5-6,NA,once,TGTGCCAGCTTACCCGGGACCGCTTTCAATGAGCAGTTCTTC,CASLPGTAFNEQFF
TRBJ2-3,TRBV2,TRBD2,NA,TGTGCCAGCAGTGGGACGGGCGGGAGTTGGGATACGCAGTATTTT,CASSGTGGSWDTQYF
TRBJ1-3,TRBV19,NA,few,TGTGCCAGTAGTATGGGCAGATACTCTGGAAACACCATATATTTT,CASSMGRYSGNTIYF
TRBJ2-7,TRBV28,NA,once,TGTGCCAGCAGGGGGGCGATGACCTACGAGCAGTACTTC,CASRGAMTYEQYF
TRBJ2-6,TRBV6-1,NA,medium-sized,TGTGCCAGCAGTGGGGAGGGACAGAGCTCTGGGGCCAACGTCCTGACTTTC,CASSGEGQSSGANVLTF
TRBJ2-7,TRBV28,NA,NA,TGTGCCAGCAGTCGAACGGGATTACCGGATTACGAGCAGTACTTC,CASSRTGLPDYEQYF
TRBJ2-1,TRBV28,NA,NA,TGTGCCAGCAGTTTATTAGGCGGGCCCTACAATGAGCAGTTCTTC,CASSLLGGPYNEQFF
TRBJ1-3,TRBV24-1,NA,NA,TGTGCCACGCCACCTCGGAGGGGCGTGAGAGGGAACACCATATATTTT,CATPPRRGVRGNTIYF
TRBJ1-2,TRBV5-6,TRBD1,NA,TGTGCCAGCAGCAAAAAAACTGAGGGACAGGGTGAAGGCTACACCTTC,CASSKKTEGQGEGYTF
TRBJ1-2,TRBV6-5,TRBD1,NA,TGTGCCAGCAGATACCCCCGGGACAGGGTCTATGGCTACACCTTC,CASRYPRDRVYGYTF
TRBJ2-7,TRBV28,NA,few,TGTGCCAGCAGCGGCGATGGTCGCGCCTACGAGCAGTACTTC,CASSGDGRAYEQYF
TRBJ1-1,TRBV28,NA,NA,TGTGCCAGCAGTTTCAGGCGGGGGGCTTTCTTT,CASSFRRGAFF
TRBJ2-2,TRBV7-3,NA,few,TGTGCCAGCAGGCAAGGGGGCACCGGGGAGCTGTTTTTT,CASRQGGTGELFF
TRBJ2-3,TRBV5-8,TRBD2,few,TGTGCCAGCAGCGGGGGGACTAGCGGGGGTGGCACAGATACGCAGTATTTT,CASSGGTSGGGTDTQYF
TRBJ2-7,TRBV28,NA,NA,TGTGCCAGCAGTGGGGGTGCATTGCCCTACGAGCAGTACTTC,CASSGGALPYEQYF
TRBJ2-2,TRBV9,NA,few,TGTGCCAGCAGCGAGCAGACAACCAACACCGGGGAGCTGTTTTTT,CASSEQTTNTGELFF
TRBJ2-7,TRBV6-5,TRBD1,NA,TGTGCCAGCAGATCAGGGGGCGTCTACGAGCAGTACTTC,CASRSGGVYEQYF
TRBJ2-7,TRBV7-2,NA,NA,TGTGCCAGCAGCCACACTTCGGGATACGAGCAGTACTTC,CASSHTSGYEQYF
TRBJ1-1,TRBV5-1,NA,few,TGCGCCAGCAGCTTGGGGCAGGGGAGCACTGAAGCTTTCTTT,CASSLGQGSTEAFF
TRBJ1-6,TRBV27,NA,NA,TGTGCCAGCAGTTTGATTAGCGGCTCACCCCTCCACTTT,CASSLISGSPLHF
TRBJ2-2,TRBV30,TRBD2,NA,TGTGCCTGGAGTGTAGGCCCTAGCGGAGACACCGGGGAGCTGTTTTTT,CAWSVGPSGDTGELFF
TRBJ1-6,TRBV28,NA,NA,TGTGCCAGCAGGCCGTCACAGGGAGATAATTCACCCCTCCACTTT,CASRPSQGDNSPLHF
TRBJ1-3,TRBV6-5,TRBD1,NA,TGTGCCAGCAGTCGGACAGGGACTGGAAACACCATATATTTT,CASSRTGTGNTIYF
TRBJ2-2,TRBV5-1,NA,medium-sized,TGCGCCAGCTCAAGGGGCAGCCTGCAAGGCACCGGGGAGCTGTTTTTT,CASSRGSLQGTGELFF
TRBJ1-6,TRBV7-9,NA,NA,TGTGCCAGCAGCTTAGAATTCCCCCCGCCGGCCCTAAATTCACCCCTCCACTTT,CASSLEFPPPALNSPLHF
TRBJ2-5,TRBV4-3,NA,NA,TGCGCCAGCAGTTCAACCCAGGGACGCGAGACCCAGTACTTC,CASSSTQGRETQYF
TRBJ2-1,TRBV3-1/TRBV3-2,TRBD2,NA,TGTGCCAGCAGCCAGTCCCCTAGCGGGAGTTCCTACAATGAGCAGTTCTTC,CASSQSPSGSSYNEQFF
TRBJ2-2,TRBV30,TRBD2,medium-sized,TGTGCCTGGAGTGGACTAGCGGGAGTAGGTACCGGGGAGCTGTTTTTT,CAWSGLAGVGTGELFF
TRBJ1-5,TRBV28,TRBD1,NA,TGTGCCAGCAGCCTTAGGGGACAGCATAGCAATCAGCCCCAGCATTTT,CASSLRGQHSNQPQHF
TRBJ2-3,TRBV2,TRBD1,few,TGTGCCAGCAGTGAAGGTGACAGGGGCACAGATACGCAGTATTTT,CASSEGDRGTDTQYF